This TCR beta chain derives from a study of human T cells and chemical hapten exposure. Turning to the study itself: Largely, small differences in pooled library volume made per-sample TCR yields vary.

The starting material, unfractionated whole blood, was used for total RNA extraction. Whole-study results and caveats: TCRs whose frequency exceeded 1 in 1000 remained the same following DPC sensitization.

Unique molecular identifiers were linked by the library to individual cDNA molecules. Per the original data handling: A per-sample median of 95,638 TCRs was observed, with counts ranging from roughly 20,000 to 700,000. TCRdb processed the reads anew with MiXCR; each CDR3 protein has one entry. The V and J calls and clone size are TCRdb's, not the authors'. The data contain around 120,000 distinct CDR3 sequences, about 7.7% of them singletons. With respect to this clonotype: Its antigen is not known.

Sequences were obtained from whole blood. This TCR was recovered from a human donor in good health. Some clones in this sample may be carry-over from other donors' samples.

CDR3 bases: TGCAGCGTACCGGGACAGGGTATCACCGGGGAGCTGTTTTTT. Protein product: CSVPGQGITGELFF. The chain uses TRBV29-1 and TRBJ2-2, with TRBD1 matching 9 bases. After removal of 6 bases from V and 4 bases from J, the junction contained 6 bases not matched to a gene. Germline CDR1 reads SQVTM; CDR2 reads ANQGSEA. The CDR3 runs 14 residues.